One sample yielded the 9 T cell receptor beta chains listed below, sequenced in a study of cytomegalovirus exposure and HLA in healthy donors (dated by TCRdb to 2016 to 2017). The library was made by the immunoSEQ multiplex PCR assay. A mixture of 60 forward primers for TCR Vbeta segments and 13 reverse primers for TCR Jbeta segments was used in the multiplex PCR. Here the immuneACCESS table is served through TCRdb, limited to in-frame sequences with V and J called. Missing clones are a known gap in these copies; in checked studies unresolved V genes cover under half, and the rest lacks a known reason. Counted in this sample were about 110,000 clones; about 90% of them appeared once. The ten biggest clones cover more than 1.5% of the sample. The specimen sequenced was PBMCs. Receptors were obtained from a man aged 40-49 years in good health and CMV-seronegative.

The V and J genes are TRBV7-7 and TRBJ2-5; 12 nucleotides agree with TRBD2. Unmatched junction bases numbered 5, after V lost 4 bases and J lost 2 bases. The CDR3 covers 16 residues. From germline, CDR1 is SSHAT and CDR2 FNYEAQ (reference sequence). CDR3 sequence: CASSWGLAGTQETQYF. CDR3 bases: TGTGCCAGCAGCTGGGGACTAGCGGGCACACAAGAGACCCAGTACTTC. Together with reference TRBV7-7 and TRBJ2-5, the CDR3 gives the full variable domain: GAGVSQSPRYKVTKRGQDVTLRCDPISSHATLYWYQQALGQGPEFLTYFNYEAQPDKSGLPSDRFSAERPEGSISTLTIQRTEQRDSAMYRCASSWGLAGTQETQYFGPGTRLLVL.

The chain couples TRBV6-1 to TRBJ1-5, with a possible D match to TRBD1 (6 bases). This CDR3 comprises 15 residues. Germline V gene sequence: CDR1 MNHNS, CDR2 SASEGT. V lost 6 bases, J lost 0 bases, and 12 bases lay in between. The CDR3 region is CASSLWDISNQPQHF. Here the CDR3 DNA reads TGTGCCAGCAGCCTTTGGGACATTAGCAATCAGCCCCAGCATTTT.

CDR3: CASSFTGTGGGYTF. The CDR3 nucleotides read TGTGCCAGCAGTTTTACCGGGACAGGGGGGGGCTACACCTTC. The chain uses TRBV27 and TRBJ1-2, with 11 bases identical to TRBD1. The ends lost 3 bases at V and 8 bases at J; junction bases unmatched: 5. The CDR3 loop spans 14 amino acids. Germline values: CDR1 MNHEY, CDR2 SMNVEV (reference sequence).

The genes are TRBV2 and TRBJ1-3, with D uncertain. The CDR3 loop spans 14 amino acids. The V gene's germline CDR1 is SNHLY and CDR2 FYNNEI. V dropped 8 bases and J dropped 1 base, with 12 bases sitting between them. Written as DNA, the CDR3 is TGTGCCAGCCGAGAGTACGCTTCTGGAAACACCATATATTTT. Protein: CASREYASGNTIYF.

J is TRBJ1-5 and V is TRBV7-9; 8 bases fit TRBD1. V lost 5 bases and J lost 1; bases outside the gene matches: 10. There are 17 residues in the CDR3. Germline V gives CDR1 SEHNR, CDR2 FQNEAQ (reference sequence). CDR3 amino acids: CASSLGQGSASNQPQHF. DNA for the CDR3: TGTGCCAGCAGCCTTGGACAGGGTTCAGCGAGCAATCAGCCCCAGCATTTT. The full variable domain, rest sourced from reference TRBV7-9 and TRBJ1-5, is DTGVSQNPRHKITKRGQNVTFRCDPISEHNRLYWYRQTLGQGPEFLTYFQNEAQLEKSRLLSDRFSAERPKGSFSTLEIQRTEQGDSAMYLCASSLGQGSASNQPQHFGDGTRLSIL.

The chain has TRBV5-1 and TRBJ1-2; D possibly corresponds to TRBD1 (5 bases). Trimming removed 3 bases from V and 6 bases from J, with 18 bases in between. Germline CDR1 reads SGHRS; CDR2 reads YFSETQ. The CDR3 totals 15 residues. The CDR3: CASSWGGTDSDGYTF. CDR3 DNA: TGCGCCAGCAGCTGGGGGGGGACGGATTCGGATGGCTACACCTTC.

The chain has TRBV27 and TRBJ1-1, with TRBD1 identical over 7 bases. Unmatched junction bases numbered 8, after V lost 5 bases and J lost 5 bases. This CDR3 region has 14 residues. The germline CDR1 and CDR2 sequences are MNHEY and SMNVEV (reference sequence). CDR3 protein: CASSDPPQGTEAFF. The CDR3 nucleotides read TGTGCCAGCAGTGACCCCCCACAGGGGACTGAAGCTTTCTTT.

This chain connects TRBV4-2 to TRBJ1-3; no definite D call. Per the germline V gene, CDR1 is LGHNA and CDR2 is YNFKEQ. Trimming removed 0 bases from V and 1 base from J, with 13 bases in between. The CDR3 has 17 residues. CDR3: CASSQDPPRMSGNTIYF. CDR3 DNA sequence: TGTGCCAGCAGCCAAGATCCGCCCAGAATGTCTGGAAACACCATATATTTT.

This chain joins TRBV2 and TRBJ2-1; TRBD2 matches at 11 bases. CDR3 length equals 15 residues. The germline gives CDR1 SNHLY, CDR2 FYNNEI. J was trimmed by 4 bases and V by 6 bases; bases with no gene match: 5. The CDR3 DNA reads as TGTGCCAGCAGACTACTAGCGGGGGTTTACAATGAGCAGTTCTTC. Protein product: CASRLLAGVYNEQFF.